This T cell receptor beta chain is from a study of T-cell memory formation after mild COVID-19. This clonotype has a handful of counts. This CDR3 comprises 17 residues. Per the germline V gene, CDR1 is SGHAT and CDR2 is FQNNGV. The V end was cut by 5 bases, the J end by 0 bases, with 18 bases between. MiXCR, run by TCRdb on the 5' RACE reads, gives a single entry per CDR3 protein. The sample yields approximately 260,000 distinct CDR3 sequences, approximately 16% seen once. The material sequenced was PBMCs or a T cell subset sorted from them (not recorded which). This chain joins TRBV11-2 and TRBJ2-3; D ambiguous. The receptor was isolated from a man younger than 35 who had mild COVID-19 (a few samples of this study predate the infection). Cell type and time point are not known. CDR3 sequence: CASSRHPRLDSTDTQYF. CDR3 in DNA: TGTGCCAGCAGCCGACACCCCCGCTTGGATAGCACAGATACGCAGTATTTT. The full variable domain, rest sourced from reference TRBV11-2 and TRBJ2-3, is EAGVAQSPRYKIIEKRQSVAFWCNPISGHATLYWYQQILGQGPKLLIQFQNNGVVDDSQLPKDRFSAERLKGVDSTLKIQPAKLEDSAVYLCASSRHPRLDSTDTQYFGPGTRLTVL.